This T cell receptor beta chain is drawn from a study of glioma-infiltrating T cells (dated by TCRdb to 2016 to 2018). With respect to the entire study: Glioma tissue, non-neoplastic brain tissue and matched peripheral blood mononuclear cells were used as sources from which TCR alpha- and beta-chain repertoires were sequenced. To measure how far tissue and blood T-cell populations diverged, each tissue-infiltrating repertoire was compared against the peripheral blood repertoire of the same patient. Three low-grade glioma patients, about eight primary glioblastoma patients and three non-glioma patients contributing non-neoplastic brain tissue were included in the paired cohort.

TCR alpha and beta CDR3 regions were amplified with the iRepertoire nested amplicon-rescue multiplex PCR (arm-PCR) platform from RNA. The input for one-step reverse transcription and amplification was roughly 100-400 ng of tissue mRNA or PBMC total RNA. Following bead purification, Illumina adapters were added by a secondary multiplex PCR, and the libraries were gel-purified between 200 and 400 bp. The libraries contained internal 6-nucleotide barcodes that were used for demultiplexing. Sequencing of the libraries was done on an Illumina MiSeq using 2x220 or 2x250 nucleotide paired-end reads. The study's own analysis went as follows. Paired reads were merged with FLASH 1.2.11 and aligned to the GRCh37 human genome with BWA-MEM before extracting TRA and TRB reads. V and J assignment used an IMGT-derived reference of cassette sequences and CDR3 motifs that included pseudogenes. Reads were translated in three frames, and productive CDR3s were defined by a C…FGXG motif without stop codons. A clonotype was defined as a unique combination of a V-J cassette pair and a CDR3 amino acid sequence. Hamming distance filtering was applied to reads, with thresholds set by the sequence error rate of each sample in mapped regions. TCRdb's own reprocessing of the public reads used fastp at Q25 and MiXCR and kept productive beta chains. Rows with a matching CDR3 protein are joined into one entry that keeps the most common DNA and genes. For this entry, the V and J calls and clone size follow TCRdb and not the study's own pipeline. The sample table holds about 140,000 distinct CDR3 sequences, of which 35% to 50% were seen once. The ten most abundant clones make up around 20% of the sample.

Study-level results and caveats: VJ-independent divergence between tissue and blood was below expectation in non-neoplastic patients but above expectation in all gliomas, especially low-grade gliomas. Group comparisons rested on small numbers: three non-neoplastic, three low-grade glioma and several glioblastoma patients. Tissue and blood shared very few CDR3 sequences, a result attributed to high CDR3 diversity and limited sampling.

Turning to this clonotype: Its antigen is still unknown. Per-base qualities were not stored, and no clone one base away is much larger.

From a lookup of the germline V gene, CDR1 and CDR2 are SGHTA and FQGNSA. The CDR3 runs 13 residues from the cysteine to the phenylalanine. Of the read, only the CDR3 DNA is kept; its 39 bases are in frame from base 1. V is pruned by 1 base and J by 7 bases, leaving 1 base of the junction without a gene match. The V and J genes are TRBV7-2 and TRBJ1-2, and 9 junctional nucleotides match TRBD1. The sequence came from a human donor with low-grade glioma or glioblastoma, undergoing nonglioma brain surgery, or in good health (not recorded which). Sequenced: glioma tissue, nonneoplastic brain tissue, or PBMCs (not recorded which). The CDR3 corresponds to CASSLGDRVGYTF. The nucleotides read TGTGCCAGCAGCTTAGGGGACAGGGTTGGCTACACCTTC.